Described below is a single T cell receptor (beta chain) sequence and its context. Its antigen is as yet unknown. These data belong to a study of beta chain features in type 1 diabetes. Per germline, CDR1 GTSNPN and CDR2 SVGIG (reference sequence). V lost 2 bases, J lost 4 bases, and 9 bases lay in between. The CDR3 runs 14 residues. TCRB transcripts that were expressed got sequenced, as all of the isolated RNA had been reverse transcribed. Repertoires were generated with immunoSEQ multiplex PCR, while TCRdb's copy carries only in-frame clones and drops some. The sample holds more than 550,000 clones, roughly an eighth seen once. Study-level results: For Type 1 diabetes patients, all four CD4+ subsets carried TCRB CDR3s that were moderately but significantly shorter.

The receptor's source is a man aged 18 to 35 with type 1 diabetes. Specimen: naive CD4+ T cells from blood. V is TRBV30 and J is TRBJ1-6; maybe TRBD1 (5 bases). The DNA of the CDR3 is TGTGCCTGGAGTTGGGGACCGTATAATTCACCCCTCCACTTT. This gives the protein CAWSWGPYNSPLHF.